The clone carrying this T cell receptor beta chain has a handful of counts. Its antigen is currently unknown. Unique molecular identifiers featured in how the TCRbeta library was prepared. TCRdb reprocessed the PCR reads via MiXCR and lists one record per CDR3 protein. The top ten clones hold over 2% of a sample with hundreds of thousands of distinct CDR3 sequences, over 10% of them seen once. These data belong to a study of T-cell reconstitution after alpha-beta-depleted transplantation in children. Points from the study as a whole: Approximately two months post-transplant, alpha-beta T cells reportedly originated from several hundred expanded graft clones.

Trimming at V came to 6 bases and at J to 7 bases, leaving 11 bases not matched to a gene. The CDR3 runs 16 residues. Germline V gives CDR1 MNHEY, CDR2 SVGEGT. The chain joins TRBV6-2 or TRBV6-3 to TRBJ2-7; 14 nucleotides line up with TRBD2. The sequenced sample was PBMCs, mostly from graft donor cells, obtained 360 days after TCRalphabeta/CD19-depleted stem cell transplant. The TCR was taken from a male patient younger than 18 who had a stem cell transplant for acute myeloid leukemia, so the T cells may come from the graft donor. The CDR3 spells CASSPPGLAGAGEQYF. For the CDR3, the DNA is TGTGCCAGCAGCCCTCCGGGACTAGCGGGAGCGGGGGAGCAGTACTTC.